This T cell receptor beta chain emerged from a study of blood T cell repertoires in COVID-19. In its sample, this clone was seen a few times. The study drew participants aged about 18 to 90 years from fewer than 30 US areas. Clinical history as reported by participants underpinned cohort assignment. Donors in Cohort 3 who had recovered were those with two negative PCRs, healthcare professional clearance, or resolution of their symptoms. TCRdb keeps only in-frame clones here, not all; method: immunoSEQ multiplex PCR. The sample comprises about 220,000 clones, approximately 83% of which are singletons, and approximately 3.6% rests with the top ten. Per the germline V gene, CDR1 is LNHNV and CDR2 is YYDKDF (reference sequence). This CDR3 is built from 13 residues. V shed 4 bases, J shed 12 bases, and the junction held 9 bases outside the gene matches.

Sequencing was done on a sample of PBMCs or T cells enriched from blood (not recorded which). This clonotype was obtained from a woman aged 60-75 years who had recovered from COVID-19. This chain connects TRBV15 to TRBJ1-1; 9 nucleotides align to TRBD1. CDR3 sequence: CATSTMGQGVSFF. In DNA form, the CDR3 reads TGTGCCACCAGCACGATGGGACAGGGAGTGTCTTTCTTT.